The sample holds one count of the clone carrying this T cell receptor (beta chain). A much larger clone differs by one base, so this may be a read error. No cell sorting was done before RNA was extracted from the tissue. Distant lung tissue was collected more than 3 cm away from the tumor edge. The data originate from a study of tumor and adjacent non-tumor tissue in lung cancer. The library came from three nested PCR rounds adapted from ARM-PCR protocols. MiXCR, applied by TCRdb to the multiplex PCR reads, yields one record per CDR3 protein. This sample yields some 99,000 distinct CDR3 sequences, of which 60% to 80% are seen a single time; around 17% belongs to the top ten. The CDR3 loop spans 14 amino acids. Germline V CDR1 and CDR2: SGHNT, YYREEE (reference sequence).

The specimen sequenced was distant non-tumor lung tissue. This TCR derives from a man between 60 and 70 years old with non-small cell lung cancer. The V call is TRBV5-4, the J call TRBJ2-7; 7 bases map to TRBD1. CDR3 coding DNA: TGTGTCAGCAGCTTAATAGACAGGGATTACGAGCAGTACTTC. This gives the protein CVSSLIDRDYEQYF.